This T cell receptor (beta chain) originates from a study of blood T cell repertoires in COVID-19. At the level of the study: From the United States, Italy and Spain came samples of acute and convalescent COVID-19.

This clone has just one count. Trimming took 6 bases from V and 8 from J, leaving 11 bases between them. The CDR3 extends over 12 amino acids. Germline V lookup: CDR1 MNHEY, CDR2 SMNVEV (reference sequence). In the original workflow: The authors estimated nucleated cell counts from reference gene primer amplification. Profiled with immunoSEQ multiplex PCR; TCRdb holds only in-frame clones, not every one. From that table come the V and J calls and clone size; the DNA was used to work out D and trimming. The sample lists approximately 180,000 clones; 87% were seen once. The receptor's source is a woman aged 50 to 60 with acute or convalescent COVID-19. Sequencing was done on a sample of peripheral blood. The chain is built from TRBV27 and TRBJ2-1; no clear D gene. The DNA for the CDR3 is TGTGCCAGCAGAGCTAGGTACTATGAGCAGTTCTTC. Amino acids: CASRARYYEQFF.